This TCR beta chain emerged from a study of blood T cell repertoires in COVID-19. Study-level background: COVID-19 samples from acute and convalescent phases originated in the United States, Italy and Spain. From T cells, B-cell-depleted T cells, or PBMCs came the material, which was cDNA or gDNA.

Original handling: How many nucleated cells were present was estimated from reference gene primer amplification. Sequenced by immunoSEQ multiplex PCR; TCRdb stores in-frame clones only, minus some. V and J calls plus clone size are reproduced from that table; the DNA served to infer D and trimming. Of 180,000 or so clones listed, roughly 79% are singletons. The table lists this clone with a count of one. After removal of 2 bases from V and 2 bases from J, the junction contained 5 bases not matched to a gene. CDR1 is SGHDT, CDR2 YYEEEE, per germline. The CDR3 has 15 residues. The chain combines TRBV5-6 with TRBJ2-3; TRBD1 agrees at 7 bases. The sequenced sample consisted of peripheral blood. The TCR originated in a woman aged 40 to 50 with COVID-19, enrolled during active disease. CDR3 in amino acids: CASSLVTGLTDTQYF. The DNA of the CDR3 is TGTGCCAGCAGCTTAGTGACAGGGCTCACAGATACGCAGTATTTT.